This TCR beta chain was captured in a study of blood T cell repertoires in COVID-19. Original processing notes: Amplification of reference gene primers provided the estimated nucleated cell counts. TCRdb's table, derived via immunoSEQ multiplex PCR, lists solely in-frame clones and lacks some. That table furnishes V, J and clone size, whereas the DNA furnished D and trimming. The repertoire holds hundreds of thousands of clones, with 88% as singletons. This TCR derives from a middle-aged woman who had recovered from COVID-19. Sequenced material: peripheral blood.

In nucleotides, the CDR3 is TGCAGCGTTGAGACCCAGGGGTTCTACGAGCAGTACTTC. Its translation: CSVETQGFYEQYF. This rearrangement joins TRBV29-1 to TRBJ2-7; weak D call: TRBD1 (6 bases). CDR3 size: 13 residues. V gave up 3 bases and J gave up 3 bases, with 12 bases separating them. Germline-derived CDR1 and CDR2 are SQVTM and ANQGSEA.